Only a few counts were recorded for the clone carrying this TCR beta chain. Antigen unknown. The sample has other DNA sequences that encode this CDR3 too. With 60 Vbeta and 13 Jbeta primers, the PCR was carried out. The repertoire was sequenced with immunoSEQ multiplex PCR; TCRdb's copy has only in-frame clones and lacks some. The table includes roughly 200,000 clones, around 80% detected once. V was pared by 9 bases and J by 9 bases, with 18 bases between. The CDR3 sequence is 13 residues long. Germline V gives CDR1 MNHEY, CDR2 SVGAGI. This record belongs to a study of cytomegalovirus exposure and HLA in healthy donors. Broader study findings: There were some public TCRs occurring in many donors, but most TCR sequences were rare. Within a later analysis, the majority of CMV-associated TCR beta chains appeared HLA-restricted. TCR beta V- and J-gene trimming, according to a later analysis, was linked to a missense DCLRE1C variant.

Source material: PBMCs. The TCR originated in a woman in her twenties or thirties in good health and CMV-seropositive. This rearrangement joins TRBV6-5 to TRBJ2-1; maybe TRBD1 (5 bases). CDR3 protein: CASGGRAFGEQFF. CDR3 bases: TGTGCCAGTGGCGGCAGGGCTTTTGGTGAGCAGTTCTTC.